This TCR beta chain comes out of a study of long-term antiretroviral therapy in people with HIV (dated by TCRdb to 2021 to 2024). Looking at the study overall: The earliest samples were collected about a decade before the 2015 WHO recommendation for immediate ART, when ART was typically delayed until CD4 counts fell. No cross-contamination during QIAcube processing turned up in test extractions that ran a monoclonal T-cell line alongside 30 to 40 polyclonal samples. A retrospective serial study tested whether changes in peripheral blood TRB repertoire composition and diversity were associated with ART initiation and durable HIV suppression. Of the 30 or so participants with HIV, approximately twelve were female. From 30 to 35 adults with confirmed HIV infection, the cohort provided fewer than 200 cryopreserved PBMC samples, gathered serially across a mean of about six years (range 1-12). Study-level results and caveats: The samples span the years 2004 to 2017, and the ART regimens used at that time may not be as effective as current regimens. Owing to limited PBMC availability, only the TCR beta chain was sequenced, without alpha chain pairing. Expanded TRB clones identified before ART initiation dominated the repertoire at all time points, although this dominance fluctuated and declined in many PLHIV after ART. Because pre-ART samples had limited cell numbers, unsorted PBMC were profiled rather than sorted CD4+ and CD8+ T cells. Starting ART was linked to a significant rise in TRB diversity, yet even after long-term ART the diversity remained significantly lower than in transplant donor controls. HIV repertoires had narrower CDR3 length ranges than controls, and the network structure suggested an antigen-experienced repertoire that shifted only slightly toward naive after ART. Inferences about post-ART repertoire changes were limited because no data were available on ART adherence, viral resistance or therapy changes.

The immunoSEQ hsTCRB v3.0 assay was used at survey level resolution to sequence the TRB variable region. The target sequencing depth for TRB was roughly 40,000-55,000 T-cell genomes per sample. TRB libraries were pooled and sequenced on an Illumina MiSeq using a v3 150-cycle kit. The original methods were these. Repertoire analysis was run in R within a reproducible Nextflow workflow that covered QC, data transformation and analysis. LymphoSeq2, an R package for exploring AIRR-Seq data, was used to implement custom analyses. A few samples yielding fewer than 5000 total TRB sequences were excluded, leaving 150 to 200 analyzed HIV repertoires. Among the roughly 200 retained HIV repertoires, 55 to 60 were collected before ART initiation and around 130 after ART initiation. Each repertoire was downsampled to 5000 TRB nucleotide sequences, and summary statistics were averaged across 100 downsampling iterations. TRB sequences were retained for analysis only if CDR3 regions of at least seven amino acids were present. A Shannon entropy-derived clonality score and the Gini coefficient were used to measure diversity. In the repertoire networks, any two of the top 5000 CDR3 amino acid sequences were connected whenever the two sequences differed by an edit distance of one. For TRB CDR3 amino acid sequences, antigen specificity groups and MHC restriction were predicted with GLIPH2. CDR3 amino acid sequences were matched against VDJdb and McPAS-TCR to flag known CMV, EBV, HIV or tissue antigen associations. Pre-ART, post-ART and control groups were compared with Wilcoxon signed-rank tests and Holm-Bonferroni correction. TCRdb stores this immuneACCESS table with in-frame sequences only. Part of the clones is absent; in the studies checked, under half of the shortfall reflects unresolved V genes, and no reason is known for the rest. V and J calls and clone size follow that table, whereas D and trimming were derived from the DNA. The sample records under 20,000 clones, 80% of which are singletons. Around 10% of the sample rests with the top ten.

Comments on this clone: The target of this receptor is not known. Sequence at one end of the junction differs from germline and may be a read error.

To be included, a participant needed at least one PBMC sample from before ART initiation plus at least two post-ART samples. All participants with HIV were treated in the United States of America. Before DNA extraction, cryopreserved samples containing roughly 1-11 million PBMC were thawed and washed. At the time of the earliest PBMC sample for each participant with HIV, ages ranged from 23 to 54 years. Each participant contributed PBMC samples from 1-4 timepoints before ART initiation and 2-8 timepoints after ART initiation, with a median of 7 samples. Serial HIV viral load, CD4+ T-cell count, ART history and demographic data were obtained for every participant. Genomic DNA was extracted from unsorted PBMC with a Qiagen kit on a QIAcube, with processing performed in batches of 12 samples. The TCR sequence derives from a woman aged 40 to 49 with HIV. The material sequenced was unsorted PBMCs, taken 0.2 years after starting antiretroviral therapy.

The DNA reads TGTGCCAGCAGCCTAGCGGGGTGGGTGACAGGTTACTTAGAGGGCACAGATACGCAGTATTTT. This gives the protein CASSLAGWVTGYLEGTDTQYF. The receptor chain draws on TRBV7-2 and TRBJ2-3; 9 bases in the middle match TRBD2. Taken from cysteine to phenylalanine, the CDR3 has 21 residues. The CDR3 DNA has 63 bases and is translated from base 1. CDR1 and CDR2 are drawn from the germline V gene: SGHTA, FQGNSA.